The source of this TCR beta chain is a study of OX40 agonist ivuxolimab in advanced cancers. Sequencing was performed with immunoSEQ multiplex PCR; in TCRdb, only in-frame clones are kept and a portion is missing. Of some 68,000 clones in the sample, over 70% were seen once. The CDR3 sequence is 17 residues long. The V gene's germline CDR1 is SGHNT and CDR2 YYREEE (reference sequence). V lost 2 bases and J lost 1; bases outside the gene matches: 8. The receptor was derived from an adult with an advanced solid tumor such as melanoma, head and neck, liver or kidney cancer. The chain couples TRBV5-4 to TRBJ2-3; 9 bases align to TRBD2. The source material was CD4+ or CD8+ T cells sorted from blood, sampled in a trial of the OX40 agonist ivuxolimab. CDR3 sequence reads: CASSFSAGGPGTDTQYF. CDR3 coding DNA: TGTGCCAGCAGCTTTTCCGCGGGAGGGCCGGGCACAGATACGCAGTATTTT.